Shown below are 22 T cell receptor beta chains from a single sample sequenced in a study of blood T cell repertoires in COVID-19 (dated by TCRdb to 2018 to 2021). Library generation was performed with the immunoSEQ multiplex PCR assay. Here the immuneACCESS table is served through TCRdb, limited to in-frame sequences with V and J called. Missing clones are a known gap in these copies; in checked studies unresolved V genes cover under half, and the rest lacks a known reason. The sample table contains over 150,000 clones; only one count was recorded for about four fifths of them. Of the sample, 3.7% falls within the top ten clones. Input material: peripheral blood. Source of these receptors: a woman aged 80 or older with acute or convalescent COVID-19.

The J gene is TRBJ1-2, the V gene TRBV6-5, with D possibly TRBD1 on 5 matching bases. The germline V and J ends were trimmed by 5 bases and 5 bases, with 12 bases remaining between them. CDR3 length: 13 amino acids. Germline loops: CDR1 MNHEY, CDR2 SVGAGI. The CDR3 here is CASSPQGQYGYTF. CDR3 nucleotide sequence: TGTGCCAGCAGTCCCCAGGGTCAATATGGCTACACCTTC.

The chain recombines TRBV19 with TRBJ1-6; the match to TRBD1 covers 7 bases. With V trimmed by 7 bases and J by 7 bases, 7 bases remained unmatched. CDR3 length: 14 amino acids. The V gene's germline CDR1 is LNHDA and CDR2 SQIVND (reference sequence). The CDR3 spells CASTYGQENSPLHF. The CDR3 bases are TGTGCCAGTACCTATGGACAGGAGAATTCACCCCTCCACTTT.

The rearrangement uses TRBV19 and TRBJ2-7; 7 nucleotides line up with TRBD1. Per germline, CDR1 LNHDA and CDR2 SQIVND (reference sequence). This CDR3 comprises 14 residues. V lost 8 bases and J lost 0; bases outside the gene matches: 7. Written as DNA, the CDR3 is TGTGCCAGTCACTCGACAGGGAGCTCCTACGAGCAGTACTTC. As protein: CASHSTGSSYEQYF.

This clone has a single count. The chain carries TRBV6-5 and TRBJ1-1, with D uncertain. The CDR3 runs 13 residues. CDR1 and CDR2 from the germline V gene are MNHEY and SVGAGI. Trimming took 7 bases from V and 3 from J, leaving 12 bases between them. The CDR3, as DNA: TGTGCCAGCACCCGGGAGGGTTACACTGAAGCTTTCTTT. This sequence encodes CASTREGYTEAFF.

The gene calls are TRBV5-1 and TRBJ2-3; TRBD2 agrees at 8 bases. The ends lost 0 bases at V and 4 bases at J; junction bases unmatched: 7. The germline V gene has CDR1 SGHRS and CDR2 YFSETQ. The CDR3 length is 16 residues. CDR3: CASSLAPGGPSDTQYF. CDR3 in DNA: TGCGCCAGCAGCTTGGCCCCGGGGGGGCCCTCAGATACGCAGTATTTT.

The chain employs TRBV18 and TRBJ1-4, with D unclear. The CDR3 loop spans 13 amino acids. Germline V CDR1 and CDR2: KGHSH, LQKENI. Trimming took 5 bases from V and 5 from J, leaving 9 bases between them. The CDR3 coding sequence is TGTGCCAGCTCAAGAGGCGCGAATGAAAAACTGTTTTTT. Translating gives CASSRGANEKLFF.

In nucleotides, the CDR3 is TGTGCCAGCAGTCCCTTACAGGGGGCGCGGTCACCCCTCCACTTT. Protein: CASSPLQGARSPLHF. The chain combines TRBV27 with TRBJ1-6, with 9 bases fitting TRBD1. V shed 5 bases, J shed 10 bases, and the junction held 9 bases outside the gene matches. Germline V CDR1 and CDR2: MNHEY, SMNVEV (reference sequence). The CDR3 is made up of 15 amino acids.

As to this clone: One junction end does not reproduce the germline sequence, and a read error may be involved. V gene TRBV27 combines with J gene TRBJ2-1; D is perhaps TRBD2 (5 bases). The CDR3 contains 14 residues. Germline assignment: CDR1 MNHEY and CDR2 SMNVEV (reference sequence). CDR3 DNA: TGTGCCAACAGTCCCTTTAGGCGGGACAATGAGCAGTTCTTC. Protein sequence: CANSPFRRDNEQFF.

This chain links TRBV5-1 with TRBJ1-5, with unresolved D. Germline values: CDR1 SGHRS, CDR2 YFSETQ. The CDR3 has 19 residues. Trimming left V 4 bases short and J 3 bases short, with 26 bases between. The CDR3 spells CASSPKIRIGQIDNQPQHF. DNA for the CDR3: TGCGCCAGCAGCCCCAAAATAAGGATTGGGCAGATCGACAATCAGCCCCAGCATTTT.

This clone was recorded only once. The chain combines TRBV19 with TRBJ1-1; D gene uncertain. Germline CDR1 is LNHDA and CDR2 is SQIVND (reference sequence). CDR3 length: 12 amino acids. The V end was cut by 6 bases, the J end by 6 bases, with 11 bases between. The CDR3 sequence is CASSGVVSEAFF. The CDR3 nucleotides read TGTGCCAGTAGCGGGGTTGTGTCTGAAGCTTTCTTT.

This chain uses TRBV7-9 with TRBJ1-2, with D perhaps TRBD1 (5 bases). The CDR3 sequence is 14 residues long. In germline, CDR1 is SEHNR, CDR2 FQNEAQ (reference sequence). V lost 2 bases to trimming and J lost 7 bases, with 14 bases between them. In DNA, the CDR3 is TGTGCCAGCAGCTTACAGGGTCAAAAGGGTGGCTACACCTTC. Encoded protein: CASSLQGQKGGYTF.

The chain has TRBV7-9 and TRBJ2-3; 13 bases are a match to TRBD2. V dropped 3 bases and J dropped 2; count of bases not matched to a gene: 2. The CDR3 length is 16 residues. Germline-derived CDR1 and CDR2 are SEHNR and FQNEAQ (reference sequence). This chain's CDR3 is CASSLTSGGFTDTQYF. The CDR3 DNA follows: TGTGCCAGCAGCTTGACTAGCGGGGGGTTCACAGATACGCAGTATTTT. Together with reference TRBV7-9 and TRBJ2-3, the CDR3 gives the full variable domain: DTGVSQNPRHKITKRGQNVTFRCDPISEHNRLYWYRQTLGQGPEFLTYFQNEAQLEKSRLLSDRFSAERPKGSFSTLEIQRTEQGDSAMYLCASSLTSGGFTDTQYFGPGTRLTVL.

Points on this clone: Different DNA sequences within this sample yield the same CDR3. This chain links TRBV7-2 with TRBJ2-3; weak D call: TRBD1 (6 bases). Germline CDR1 is SGHTA and CDR2 is FQGNSA. The CDR3 sequence is 16 residues long. V was pared by 1 base and J by 5 bases, with 16 bases between. The chain's CDR3 is CASSLEGGPRGDTQYF. CDR3 bases: TGTGCCAGCAGCTTAGAAGGGGGTCCCCGGGGAGATACGCAGTATTTT.

This clone was counted a few times. The chain carries TRBV3-1 (or the pseudogene TRBV3-2) and TRBJ2-5; 7 bases are shared with TRBD1. V was clipped by 3 bases and J by 0 bases; unmatched bases: 4. The CDR3 has 15 residues. Per germline, CDR1 LGHDT and CDR2 YNNKEL (reference sequence). The CDR3 nucleotides are TGTGCCAGCAGCCAGGGACAGAAGAACCAAGAGACCCAGTACTTC. It specifies CASSQGQKNQETQYF.

This sequence joins TRBV5-1 and TRBJ2-5; 11 nucleotides match TRBD2. This CDR3 is 16 amino acids long. The trim removed 8 bases at V and 5 bases at J, leaving 14 bases unmatched. CDR1 SGHRS and CDR2 YFSETQ come from the germline V gene. The DNA for the CDR3 is TGCGCCAGTAGCGAGGGTAGCGGGGGGGCCGTCGAGACCCAGTACTTC. Its protein is CASSEGSGGAVETQYF.

The chain has TRBV7-2 and TRBJ1-4; 11 nucleotides match TRBD1. The germline V gene has CDR1 SGHTA and CDR2 FQGNSA. J was trimmed by 8 bases and V by 6 bases; bases with no gene match: 8. The CDR3 consists of 15 residues. The CDR3 region has the DNA TGTGCCAGCAGATTGGACAGGGGGCCAAACGAAAAACTGTTTTTT. Encoded protein: CASRLDRGPNEKLFF.

This rearrangement joins TRBV28 to TRBJ1-5, with D tentatively TRBD1 (5 bases). The CDR3 runs 15 residues. V gave up 4 bases and J gave up 7 bases, with 17 bases separating them. Germline V gene sequence: CDR1 MDHEN, CDR2 SYDVKM. DNA for the CDR3: TGTGCCAGCAGTTCCGGGACGGGAGGTAGGCAGCCCCAGCATTTT. This gives the protein CASSSGTGGRQPQHF. The entire variable domain, with the rest obtained from reference TRBV28 and TRBJ1-5, is as follows: DVKVTQSSRYLVKRTGEKVFLECVQDMDHENMFWYRQDPGLGLRLIYFSYDVKMKEKGDIPEGYSVSREKKERFSLILESASTNQTSMYLCASSSGTGGRQPQHFGDGTRLSIL.

The chain has TRBV2 and TRBJ2-1, with 10 positions matching TRBD1. V dropped 5 bases and J dropped 7; count of bases not matched to a gene: 5. Germline V lookup: CDR1 SNHLY, CDR2 FYNNEI. This CDR3 is built from 14 residues. The CDR3 is CASSTGTGVNEQFF. The CDR3 DNA is TGTGCCAGCAGTACCGGGACAGGGGTTAATGAGCAGTTCTTC.

The rearrangement joins TRBV4-3 to TRBJ2-5; D ambiguous. CDR3 length: 18 amino acids. Germline CDR1 LGHNA, CDR2 YSLEER. The V gene lost 0 bases and the J gene lost 1 base, with 18 bases spanning the gap. The CDR3 DNA reads as TGCGCCAGCAGCCAAGATTTGGTTAGAGGCGATTCCCAAGAGACCCAGTACTTC. As protein: CASSQDLVRGDSQETQYF.

The rearrangement uses TRBV27 and TRBJ2-3, with a possible D match to TRBD2 (5 bases). The V and J ends lost 3 bases and 0 bases respectively, with 7 bases between them. Germline-derived CDR1 and CDR2 are MNHEY and SMNVEV (reference sequence). The CDR3 extends over 14 amino acids. The CDR3 loop is CASSLQRSTDTQYF. DNA of the CDR3: TGTGCCAGCAGTTTGCAGCGGAGCACAGATACGCAGTATTTT.

V is TRBV10-3 and J is TRBJ1-6; 8 bases fit TRBD1. J was trimmed by 8 bases and V by 10 bases; bases with no gene match: 10. CDR1 ENHRY and CDR2 SYGVKD come from the germline V gene. CDR3 length equals 14 residues. This CDR3 is CATRTGGRDSPLHF. DNA for the CDR3: TGTGCCACCCGAACAGGGGGAAGAGATTCACCCCTCCACTTT.

In nucleotides, the CDR3 is TGCGCCAGCAGCTTGGGACAGGGGGCTGACGAGCAGTACTTC. It translates to CASSLGQGADEQYF. The V gene is TRBV5-1, the J gene TRBJ2-7; the match to TRBD1 covers 10 bases. V trimming: 0 bases; J trimming: 5 bases; junction bases outside the gene matches: 2. Germline CDR1 and CDR2: SGHRS and YFSETQ. CDR3 size: 14 residues.